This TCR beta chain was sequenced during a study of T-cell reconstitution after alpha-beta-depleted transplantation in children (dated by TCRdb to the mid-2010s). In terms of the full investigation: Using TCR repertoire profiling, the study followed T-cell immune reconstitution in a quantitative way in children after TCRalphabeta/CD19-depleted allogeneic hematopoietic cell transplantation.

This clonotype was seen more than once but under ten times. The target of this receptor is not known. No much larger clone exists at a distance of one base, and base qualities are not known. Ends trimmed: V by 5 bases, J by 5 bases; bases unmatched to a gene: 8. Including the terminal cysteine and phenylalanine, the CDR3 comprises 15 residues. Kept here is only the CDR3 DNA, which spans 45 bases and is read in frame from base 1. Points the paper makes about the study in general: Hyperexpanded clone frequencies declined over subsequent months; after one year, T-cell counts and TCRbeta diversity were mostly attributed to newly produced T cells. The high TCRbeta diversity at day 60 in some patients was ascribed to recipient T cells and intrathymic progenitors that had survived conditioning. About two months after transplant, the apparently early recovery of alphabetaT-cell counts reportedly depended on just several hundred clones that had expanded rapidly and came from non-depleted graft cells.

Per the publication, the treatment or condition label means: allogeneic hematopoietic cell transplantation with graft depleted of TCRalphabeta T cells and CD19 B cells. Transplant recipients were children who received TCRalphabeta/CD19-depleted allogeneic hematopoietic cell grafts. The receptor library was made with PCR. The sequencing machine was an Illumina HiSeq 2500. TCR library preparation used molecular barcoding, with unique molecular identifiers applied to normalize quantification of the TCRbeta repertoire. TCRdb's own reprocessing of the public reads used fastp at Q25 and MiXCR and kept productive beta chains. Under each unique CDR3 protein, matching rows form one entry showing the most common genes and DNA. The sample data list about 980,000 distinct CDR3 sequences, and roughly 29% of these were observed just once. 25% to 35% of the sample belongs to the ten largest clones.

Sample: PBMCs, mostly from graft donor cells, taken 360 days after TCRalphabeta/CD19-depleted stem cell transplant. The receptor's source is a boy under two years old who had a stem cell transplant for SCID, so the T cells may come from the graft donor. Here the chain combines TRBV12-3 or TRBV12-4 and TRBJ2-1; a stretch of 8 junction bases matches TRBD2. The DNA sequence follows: TGTGCCAGCAGTCATGGCAGCGGGAGAGACAATGAGCAGTTCTTC. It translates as CASSHGSGRDNEQFF.